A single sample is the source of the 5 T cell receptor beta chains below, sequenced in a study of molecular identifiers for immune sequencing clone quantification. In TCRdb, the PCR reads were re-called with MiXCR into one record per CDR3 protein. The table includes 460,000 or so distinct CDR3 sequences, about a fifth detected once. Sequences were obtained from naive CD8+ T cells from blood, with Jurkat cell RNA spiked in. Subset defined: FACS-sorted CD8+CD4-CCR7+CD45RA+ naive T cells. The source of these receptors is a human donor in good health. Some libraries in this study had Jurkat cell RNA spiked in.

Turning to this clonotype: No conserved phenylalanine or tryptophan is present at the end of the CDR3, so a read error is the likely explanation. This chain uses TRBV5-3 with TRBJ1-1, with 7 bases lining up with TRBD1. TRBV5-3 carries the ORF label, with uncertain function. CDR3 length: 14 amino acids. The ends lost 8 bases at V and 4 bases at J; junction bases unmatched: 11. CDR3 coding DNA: TGTGCCAGCAAAGGGGTCAGGGGGAGCACTGAAGCTTTCCTT. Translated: CASKGVRGSTEAFL.

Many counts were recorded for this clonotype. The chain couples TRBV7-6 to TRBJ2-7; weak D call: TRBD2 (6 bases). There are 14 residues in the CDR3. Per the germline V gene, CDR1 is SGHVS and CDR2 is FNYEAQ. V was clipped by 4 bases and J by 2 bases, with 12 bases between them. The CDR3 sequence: CASSSGLQPYEQYF. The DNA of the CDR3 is TGTGCCAGCAGCTCGGGACTGCAACCCTACGAGCAGTACTTC.

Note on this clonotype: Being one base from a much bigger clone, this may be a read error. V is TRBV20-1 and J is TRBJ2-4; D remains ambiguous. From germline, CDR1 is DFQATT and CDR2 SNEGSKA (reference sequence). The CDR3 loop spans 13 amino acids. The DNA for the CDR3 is TGCAGTGCTAGACCCCAAGGGAAAAGCATTCAGTACTTC. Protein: CSARPQGKSIQYF.

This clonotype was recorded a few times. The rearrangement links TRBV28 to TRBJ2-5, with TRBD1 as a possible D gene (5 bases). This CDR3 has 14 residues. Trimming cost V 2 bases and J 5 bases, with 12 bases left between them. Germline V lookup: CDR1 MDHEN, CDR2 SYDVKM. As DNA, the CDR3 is TGTGCCAGCAGTTTAAGGGCAGGGTCGGAGACCCAGTACTTC. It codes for CASSLRAGSETQYF.

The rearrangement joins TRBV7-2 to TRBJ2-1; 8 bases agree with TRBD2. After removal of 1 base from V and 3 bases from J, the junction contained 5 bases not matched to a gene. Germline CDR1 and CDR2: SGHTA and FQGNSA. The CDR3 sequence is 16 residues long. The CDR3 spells CASSLDGRAGYNEQFF. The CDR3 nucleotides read TGTGCCAGCAGCTTAGACGGGAGGGCCGGCTACAATGAGCAGTTCTTC.